The subject of this entry is one T cell receptor (beta chain). The antigen is undetermined. The data were obtained in a study of Ad26.COV2.S vaccination and SARS-CoV-2 variants. Overall study: Administration of Ad26.COV2.S was intramuscular, either once or twice 56 days apart.

The V gene's germline CDR1 is SGHVS and CDR2 FQNEAQ. Unmatched junction bases numbered 4, after V lost 10 bases and J lost 2 bases. The length of the CDR3 is 13 residues. Whole-study results and caveats: Analyses that measured TCR breadth and depth may have underestimated total T cell responses.

Treatment reported: around 19 received Ad26.COV2.S at low or high dose, single or two shots; five or six received placebo; per-sample allocation not given. Collection of the samples took place on day 63 after the first injection of vaccine or placebo. The assay was immunoSEQ multiplex PCR, and TCRdb's table has in-frame clones only and misses some. Of some 300,000 clones detected, 85% appear once; the ten largest clones hold approximately 2%. The clonotype originates from a person aged 18-60 years who received the Ad26.COV2.S COVID-19 vaccine or a placebo. The specimen was peripheral blood, collected in a trial of Ad26.COV2.S vaccine versus placebo. The chain recombines TRBV7-8 with TRBJ2-5; 10 bases align to TRBD1. The CDR3: CATDRGLQETQYF. CDR3 nucleotide sequence: TGTGCCACCGACAGGGGGCTTCAAGAGACCCAGTACTTC.